Shown below are 11 T cell receptor beta chains from a single sample sequenced in a study of T cell changes during pregnancy in multiple sclerosis. Measured with immunoSEQ multiplex PCR; TCRdb has only the in-frame clones, and not every one. The sample lists around 40,000 clones; about 92% were seen once. The sample was CD8+ T cells from peripheral blood mononuclear cells, taken in the third trimester of pregnancy. Receptor source: a female donor with multiple sclerosis, enrolled in a pregnancy study.

The chain links TRBV4-3 to TRBJ2-1; 7 positions agree with TRBD2. Germline values: CDR1 LGHNA, CDR2 YSLEER. CDR3 length: 17 amino acids. V lost 4 bases to trimming and J lost 6 bases; unmatched junction nucleotides: 15. The CDR3 DNA reads as TGCGCCAGCAGCCCCAGTAGGGCTAGCGGATATTCCAATGAGCAGTTCTTC. The encoded protein is CASSPSRASGYSNEQFF.

In its sample, this clone was seen once. V and J are TRBV19 and TRBJ2-1; 9 bases map to TRBD2. Unmatched junction bases numbered 9, after V lost 3 bases and J lost 0 bases. Germline assignment: CDR1 LNHDA and CDR2 SQIVND (reference sequence). CDR3 length: 18 amino acids. CDR3 amino acids: CASSIGKAGGFSYNEQFF. CDR3 bases: TGTGCCAGTAGTATTGGGAAAGCGGGGGGATTCTCCTACAATGAGCAGTTCTTC.

The V and J genes are TRBV19 and TRBJ2-2; 9 positions match TRBD2. Germline-derived CDR1 and CDR2 are LNHDA and SQIVND (reference sequence). This CDR3 region has 15 residues. V trimming: 9 bases; J trimming: 3 bases; junction bases outside the gene matches: 8. This CDR3 reads CASASGEADTGELFF. CDR3 in DNA: TGTGCCAGCGCTAGCGGGGAGGCTGACACCGGGGAGCTGTTTTTT.

The chain has TRBV27 and TRBJ2-2; 7 bases are shared with TRBD1. Germline trimming cut 1 base from V and 3 bases from J; bases unmatched to any gene: 8. The CDR3 is made up of 17 amino acids. Germline V gene sequence: CDR1 MNHEY, CDR2 SMNVEV (reference sequence). The chain's CDR3 is CASSLLRAGGYTGELFF. In nucleotides, the CDR3 is TGTGCCAGCAGTTTATTGCGGGCAGGGGGTTACACCGGGGAGCTGTTTTTT.

The chain couples TRBV5-6 to TRBJ2-1, with a possible D match to TRBD1 (5 bases). This CDR3 comprises 15 residues. In germline, CDR1 is SGHDT, CDR2 YYEEEE. The ends were cut back, 4 bases at V and 7 bases at J, with 18 bases in the middle. The CDR3 region has the DNA TGTGCCAGCAGCCCCACCTGGGGCCGTGAAAATGAGCAGTTCTTC. Translating gives CASSPTWGRENEQFF.

This chain links TRBV7-9 with TRBJ2-5, with 7 bases matching TRBD1. The J call is doubtful: the DNA matches TRBJ2-7 better. The V gene's germline CDR1 is SEHNR and CDR2 FQNEAQ (reference sequence). The CDR3 contains 15 residues. The chain's CDR3 is CASSLDDRALDEQYF. In nucleotides, the CDR3 is TGTGCCAGCAGCTTAGACGACAGGGCCCTCGACGAGCAGTACTTC.

This clone was detected only once. The chain has TRBV11-2 and TRBJ1-1, with D perhaps matching TRBD1 (5 bases). The CDR3 consists of 11 residues. The V end lost 3 bases, the J end lost 7 bases, and 6 bases lay between the germline ends. Germline CDR1 is SGHAT and CDR2 is FQNNGV. This chain's CDR3 is CASSLQGEAFF. Here the CDR3 DNA reads TGTGCCAGCAGCTTGCAGGGTGAAGCTTTCTTT.

The rearrangement joins TRBV14 to TRBJ2-1; TRBD2 aligns across 8 bases. CDR3 size: 16 residues. V was clipped by 0 bases and J by 8 bases; unmatched bases: 9. The germline gives CDR1 SGHDN, CDR2 FVKESK. For the CDR3, the DNA is TGTGCCAGCAGCCAAGATTTCGGGAGGGCCTTTTATGAGCAGTTCTTC. This sequence encodes CASSQDFGRAFYEQFF. Complete variable domain (other parts from reference TRBV14 and TRBJ2-1): EAGVTQFPSHSVIEKGQTVTLRCDPISGHDNLYWYRRVMGKEIKFLLHFVKESKQDESGMPNNRFLAERTGGTYSTLKVQPAELEDSGVYFCASSQDFGRAFYEQFFGPGTRLTVL.

The chain employs TRBV7-6 and TRBJ2-5; 9 bases align to TRBD2. The CDR3 runs 15 residues. V was pared by 0 bases and J by 2 bases, with 1 base of the junction left unmatched. Germline CDR1 reads SGHVS; CDR2 reads FNYEAQ. CDR3 protein: CASSLATSGQETQYF. CDR3 coding DNA: TGTGCCAGCAGCTTAGCGACTAGCGGACAAGAGACCCAGTACTTC. Based on the CDR3 plus reference TRBV7-6 and TRBJ2-5, the full variable domain is GAGVSQSPRYKVTKRGQDVALRCDPISGHVSLYWYRQALGQGPEFLTYFNYEAQQDKSGLPNDRFSAERPEGSISTLTIQRTEQRDSAMYRCASSLATSGQETQYFGPGTRLLVL.

This clone was seen only once. The chain couples TRBV6-1 to TRBJ2-4, with TRBD2 matching 7 bases. Germline V lookup: CDR1 MNHNS, CDR2 SASEGT. This CDR3 is 13 amino acids long. V shed 7 bases, J shed 8 bases, and the junction held 8 bases outside the gene matches. The CDR3 DNA follows: TGTGCCAGCACCCCGGGAGGATCGGACATTCAGTACTTC. The encoded protein is CASTPGGSDIQYF.

The chain joins TRBV11-2 to TRBJ2-2; TRBD2 matches 7 bases. V was pared by 3 bases and J by 5 bases, with 3 bases of the junction left unmatched. Germline-derived CDR1 and CDR2 are SGHAT and FQNNGV. This CDR3 spans 14 amino acids. The CDR3 protein is CASSFGGRTGELFF. The CDR3 DNA follows: TGTGCCAGCAGCTTCGGGGGGAGGACCGGGGAGCTGTTTTTT.